This note documents a single TCR beta chain sequence. The germline CDR1 and CDR2 sequences are DFQATT and SNEGSKA (reference sequence). Trimming cost V 4 bases and J 4 bases, with 4 bases left between them. This CDR3 has 10 amino acids. This sample stems from a study of CD8+ T cells in alopecia areata. Study details: The study gave treated patients oral tofacitinib at 5 to 10 mg twice daily.

RNA, once extracted, was reverse transcribed into cDNA for use as the sequencing template. The protocol was immunoSEQ multiplex PCR, while the TCRdb copy is restricted to in-frame clones and leaves out a portion. The sample has about 180,000 clones, 50% to 60% seen once. The sequence was collected from a human donor with alopecia areata. The sample in question was CD4+ T cells sorted from blood, obtained at week 0. The chain employs TRBV20-1 and TRBJ1-2; D unresolved. CDR3 sequence (DNA): TGCAGTGCTACGACCTATGGCTACACCTTC. Translating it yields CSATTYGYTF.